The rows below give T cell receptor beta chains drawn from one sample of a study of cytomegalovirus exposure and HLA in healthy donors. Repertoires were generated with immunoSEQ multiplex PCR, while TCRdb's copy carries only in-frame clones and drops some. Of 250,000 to 350,000 clones detected, roughly 85% appear once; the ten largest clones hold around 4.2%. Sequenced input: PBMCs. These receptors were taken from a man aged 40-49 years in good health and CMV-seropositive. Each CDR3 is given with its conserved first and last residue. D genes are given only for firm matches.

V: TRBV6-1
J: TRBJ2-3
D: TRBD2
CDR3: CASSEVAGGPGDTQYF
DNA: TGTGCCAGCAGTGAAGTGGCGGGAGGGCCTGGAGATACGCAGTATTTT

V: TRBV28
J: TRBJ2-1
D: -
CDR3: CASSLDQGAYNEQFF
DNA: TGTGCCAGCAGTTTAGACCAGGGTGCCTACAATGAGCAGTTCTTC

V: TRBV4-3
J: TRBJ2-3
D: -
CDR3: CASSQDDSLLRGEQYF
DNA: TGCGCCAGCAGCCAAGACGACAGTCTTCTACGTGGTGAGCAGTATTTT

V: TRBV7-3
J: TRBJ2-3
D: TRBD2
CDR3: CASSARLAGDFPDTQYF
DNA: TGTGCCAGCAGCGCAAGACTAGCGGGAGATTTTCCAGATACGCAGTATTTT

V: TRBV27
J: TRBJ1-4
D: TRBD1
CDR3: CASSKQGGAEKLFF
DNA: TGTGCCAGCAGTAAACAGGGGGGGGCTGAAAAACTGTTTTTT

V: TRBV18
J: TRBJ1-1
D: TRBD1
CDR3: CASSPDRLNTEAFF
DNA: TGTGCCAGCTCACCGGACAGGTTGAACACTGAAGCTTTCTTT

V: TRBV7-9
J: TRBJ1-1
D: -
CDR3: CASSPTANTEAFF
DNA: TGTGCCAGCAGCCCCACAGCGAACACTGAAGCTTTCTTT

V: TRBV9
J: TRBJ1-2
D: -
CDR3: CASSGMAGDGYTF
DNA: TGTGCCAGCAGCGGTATGGCGGGGGATGGCTACACCTTC

V: TRBV7-9
J: TRBJ2-7
D: -
CDR3: CASSLGPSVYEQYF
DNA: TGTGCCAGCAGCTTAGGTCCTAGCGTCTACGAGCAGTACTTC

V: TRBV6-1
J: TRBJ2-3
D: TRBD2
CDR3: CASSEAQTSGKVTQYF
DNA: TGTGCCAGCAGTGAAGCGCAAACTAGCGGTAAAGTTACGCAGTATTTT